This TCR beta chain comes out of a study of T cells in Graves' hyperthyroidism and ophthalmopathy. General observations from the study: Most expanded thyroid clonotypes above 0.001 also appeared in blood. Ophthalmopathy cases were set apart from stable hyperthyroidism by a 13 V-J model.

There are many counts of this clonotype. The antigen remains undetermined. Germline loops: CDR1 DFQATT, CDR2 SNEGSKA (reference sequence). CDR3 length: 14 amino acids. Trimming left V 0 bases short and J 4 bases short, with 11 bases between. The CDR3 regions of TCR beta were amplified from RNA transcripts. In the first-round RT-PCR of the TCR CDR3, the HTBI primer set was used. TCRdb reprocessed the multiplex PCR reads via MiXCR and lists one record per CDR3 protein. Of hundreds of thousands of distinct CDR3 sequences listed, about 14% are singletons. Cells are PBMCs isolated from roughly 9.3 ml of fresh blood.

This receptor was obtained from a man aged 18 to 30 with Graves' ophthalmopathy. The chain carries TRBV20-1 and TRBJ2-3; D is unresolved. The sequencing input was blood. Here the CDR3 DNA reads TGCAGTGCTAGAGATCCCCAGAGGCCAGATACGCAGTATTTT. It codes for CSARDPQRPDTQYF.